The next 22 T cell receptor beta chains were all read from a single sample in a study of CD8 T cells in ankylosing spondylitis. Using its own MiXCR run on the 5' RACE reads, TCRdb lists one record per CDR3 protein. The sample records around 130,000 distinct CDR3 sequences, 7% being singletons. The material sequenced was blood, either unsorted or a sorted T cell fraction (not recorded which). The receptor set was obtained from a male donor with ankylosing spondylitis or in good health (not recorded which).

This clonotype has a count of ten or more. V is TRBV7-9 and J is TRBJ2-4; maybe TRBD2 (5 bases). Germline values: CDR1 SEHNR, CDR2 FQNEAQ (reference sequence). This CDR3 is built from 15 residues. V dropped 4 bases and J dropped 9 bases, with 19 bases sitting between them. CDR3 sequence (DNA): TGTGCCAGCAGCTCCCCACTGGAGGTAGAGGGCATTCAGTACTTC. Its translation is CASSSPLEVEGIQYF.

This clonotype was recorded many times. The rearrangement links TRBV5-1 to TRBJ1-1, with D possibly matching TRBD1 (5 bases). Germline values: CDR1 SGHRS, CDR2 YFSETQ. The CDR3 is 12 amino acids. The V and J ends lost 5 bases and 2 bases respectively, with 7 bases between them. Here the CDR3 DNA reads TGCGCCAGCAGGGACATCAACACTGAAGCTTTCTTT. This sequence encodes CASRDINTEAFF.

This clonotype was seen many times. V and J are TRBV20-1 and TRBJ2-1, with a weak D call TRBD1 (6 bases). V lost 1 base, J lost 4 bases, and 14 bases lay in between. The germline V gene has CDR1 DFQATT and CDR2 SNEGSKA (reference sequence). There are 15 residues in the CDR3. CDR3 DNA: TGCAGTGCTAGAGGGGTTTGGGACATTTACAATGAGCAGTTCTTC. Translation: CSARGVWDIYNEQFF.

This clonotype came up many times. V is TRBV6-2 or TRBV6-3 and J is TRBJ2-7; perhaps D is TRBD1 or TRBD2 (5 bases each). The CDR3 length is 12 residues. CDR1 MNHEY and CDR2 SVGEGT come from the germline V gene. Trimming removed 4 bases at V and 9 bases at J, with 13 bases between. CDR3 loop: CASSSGTLLQYF. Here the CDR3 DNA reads TGTGCCAGCAGTTCCGGGACCCTGCTGCAGTACTTC.

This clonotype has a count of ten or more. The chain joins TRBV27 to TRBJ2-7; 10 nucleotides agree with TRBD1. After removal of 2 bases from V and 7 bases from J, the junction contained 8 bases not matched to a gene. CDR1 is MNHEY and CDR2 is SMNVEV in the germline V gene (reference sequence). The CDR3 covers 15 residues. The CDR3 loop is CASSLGDRGVKEQYF. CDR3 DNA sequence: TGTGCCAGCAGTTTAGGGGACAGGGGAGTGAAAGAGCAGTACTTC.

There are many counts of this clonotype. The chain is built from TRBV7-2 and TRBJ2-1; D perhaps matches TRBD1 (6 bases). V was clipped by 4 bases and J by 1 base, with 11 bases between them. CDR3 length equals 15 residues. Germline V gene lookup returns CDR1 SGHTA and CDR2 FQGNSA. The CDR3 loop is CASSSTGTSYNEQFF. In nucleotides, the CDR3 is TGTGCCAGCAGCTCGACAGGCACGTCCTACAATGAGCAGTTCTTC.

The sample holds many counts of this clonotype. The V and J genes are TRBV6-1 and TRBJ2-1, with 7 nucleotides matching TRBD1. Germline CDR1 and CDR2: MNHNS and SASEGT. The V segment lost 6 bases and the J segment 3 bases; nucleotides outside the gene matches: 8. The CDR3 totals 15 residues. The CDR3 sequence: CASRPTGIVYNEQFF. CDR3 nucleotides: TGTGCCAGCAGACCGACAGGGATCGTCTACAATGAGCAGTTCTTC.

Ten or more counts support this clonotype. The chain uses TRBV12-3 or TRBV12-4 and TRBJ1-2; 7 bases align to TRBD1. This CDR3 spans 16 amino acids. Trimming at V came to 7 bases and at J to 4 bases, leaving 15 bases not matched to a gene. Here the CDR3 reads CASTLGKPTGAYGYTF. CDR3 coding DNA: TGTGCCAGCACGCTGGGGAAGCCAACAGGGGCCTATGGCTACACCTTC.

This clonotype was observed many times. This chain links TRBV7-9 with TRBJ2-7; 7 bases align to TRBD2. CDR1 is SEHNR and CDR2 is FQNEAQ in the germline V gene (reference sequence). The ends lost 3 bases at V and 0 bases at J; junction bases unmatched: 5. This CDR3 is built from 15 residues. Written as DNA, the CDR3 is TGTGCCAGCAGCTTTGGGAGGGGAAGCTCCTACGAGCAGTACTTC. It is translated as CASSFGRGSSYEQYF.

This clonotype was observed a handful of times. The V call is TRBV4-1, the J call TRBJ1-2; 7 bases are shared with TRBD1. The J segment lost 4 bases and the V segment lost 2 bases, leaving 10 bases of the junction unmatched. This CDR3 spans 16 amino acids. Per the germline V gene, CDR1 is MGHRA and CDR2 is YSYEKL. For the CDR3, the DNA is TGCGCCAGCAGCCAAAACAGGGACAGAGAAGGCTATGGCTACACCTTC. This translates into CASSQNRDREGYGYTF.

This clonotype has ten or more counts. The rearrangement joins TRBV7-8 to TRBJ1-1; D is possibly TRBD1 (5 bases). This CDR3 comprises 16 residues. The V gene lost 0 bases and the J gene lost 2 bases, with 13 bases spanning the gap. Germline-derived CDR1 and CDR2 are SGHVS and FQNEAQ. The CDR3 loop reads CASSLATGRSNTEAFF. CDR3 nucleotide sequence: TGTGCCAGCAGCTTAGCTACGGGACGGAGTAACACTGAAGCTTTCTTT.

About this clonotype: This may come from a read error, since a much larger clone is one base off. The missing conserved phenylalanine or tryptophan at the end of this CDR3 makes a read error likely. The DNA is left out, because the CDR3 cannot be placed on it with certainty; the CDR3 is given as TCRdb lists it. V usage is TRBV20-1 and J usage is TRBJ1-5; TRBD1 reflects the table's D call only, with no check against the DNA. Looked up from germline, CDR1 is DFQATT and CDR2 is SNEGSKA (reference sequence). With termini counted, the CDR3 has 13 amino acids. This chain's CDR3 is CSAKIYTGVAEHV.

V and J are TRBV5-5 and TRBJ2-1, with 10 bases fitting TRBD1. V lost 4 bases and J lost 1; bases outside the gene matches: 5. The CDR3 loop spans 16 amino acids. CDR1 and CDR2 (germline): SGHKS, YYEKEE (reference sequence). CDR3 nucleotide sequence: TGTGCCAGCAGCCCCGGGGGACAGGGGTCCTACAATGAGCAGTTCTTC. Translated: CASSPGGQGSYNEQFF.

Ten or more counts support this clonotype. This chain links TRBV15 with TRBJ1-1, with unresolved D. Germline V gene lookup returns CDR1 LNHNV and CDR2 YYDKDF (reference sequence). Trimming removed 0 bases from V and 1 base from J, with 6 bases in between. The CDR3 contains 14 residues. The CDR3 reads CATSRDGKNTEAFF. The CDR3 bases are TGTGCCACCAGCAGAGATGGCAAGAACACTGAAGCTTTCTTT.

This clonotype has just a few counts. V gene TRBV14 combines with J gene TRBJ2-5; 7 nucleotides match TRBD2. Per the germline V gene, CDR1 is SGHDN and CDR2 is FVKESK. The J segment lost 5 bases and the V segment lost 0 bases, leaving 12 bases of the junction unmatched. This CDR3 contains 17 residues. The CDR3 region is CASSQEVFGLGRETQYF. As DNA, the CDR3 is TGTGCCAGCAGCCAAGAAGTTTTTGGCCTCGGGAGGGAGACCCAGTACTTC.

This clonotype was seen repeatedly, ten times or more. The CDR3 bases are TGCGCCAGCAGCCATGACTCCAGGGTACACATTCAGTACTTC. Amino acid sequence: CASSHDSRVHIQYF. The chain combines TRBV5-1 with TRBJ2-4; D might be TRBD1 (5 bases). Deletions cut 4 bases from V and 8 bases from J, with 16 bases between. The CDR3 consists of 14 residues. The germline V gene encodes CDR1 SGHRS and CDR2 YFSETQ. The entire variable domain, with the rest obtained from reference TRBV5-1 and TRBJ2-4, is as follows: KAGVTQTPRYLIKTRGQQVTLSCSPISGHRSVSWYQQTPGQGLQFLFEYFSETQRNKGNFPGRFSGRQFSNSRSEMNVSTLELGDSALYLCASSHDSRVHIQYFGAGTRLSVL.

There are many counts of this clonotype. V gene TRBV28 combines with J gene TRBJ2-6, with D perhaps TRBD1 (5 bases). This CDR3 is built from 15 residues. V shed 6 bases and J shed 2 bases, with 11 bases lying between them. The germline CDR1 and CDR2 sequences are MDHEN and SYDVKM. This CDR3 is CASSLLRAGANVLTF. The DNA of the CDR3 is TGTGCCAGCAGCCTCCTCAGGGCTGGGGCCAACGTCCTGACTTTC.

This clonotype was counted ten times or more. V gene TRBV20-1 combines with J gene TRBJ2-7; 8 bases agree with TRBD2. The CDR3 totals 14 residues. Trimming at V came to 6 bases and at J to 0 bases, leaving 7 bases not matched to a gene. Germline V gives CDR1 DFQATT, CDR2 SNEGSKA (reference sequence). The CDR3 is CSAHTSGASYEQYF. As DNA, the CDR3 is TGCAGTGCCCACACTAGCGGAGCCTCCTACGAGCAGTACTTC.

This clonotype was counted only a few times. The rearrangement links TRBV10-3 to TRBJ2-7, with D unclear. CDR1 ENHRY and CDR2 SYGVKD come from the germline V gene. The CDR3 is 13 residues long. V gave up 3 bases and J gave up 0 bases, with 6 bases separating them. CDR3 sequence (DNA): TGTGCCATCAGTGACAGGTCCTCCTACGAGCAGTACTTC. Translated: CAISDRSSYEQYF.

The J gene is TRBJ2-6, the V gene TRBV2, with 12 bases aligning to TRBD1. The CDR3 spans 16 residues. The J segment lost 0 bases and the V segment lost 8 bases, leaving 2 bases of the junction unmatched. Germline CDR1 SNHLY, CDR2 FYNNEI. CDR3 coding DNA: TGTGCCAGCGGGACAGGGGGCTACTCTGGGGCCAACGTCCTGACTTTC. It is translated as CASGTGGYSGANVLTF.

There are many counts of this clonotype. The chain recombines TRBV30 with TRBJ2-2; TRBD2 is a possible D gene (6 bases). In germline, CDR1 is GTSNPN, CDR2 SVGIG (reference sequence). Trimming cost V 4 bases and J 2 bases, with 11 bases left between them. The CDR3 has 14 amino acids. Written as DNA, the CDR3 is TGTGCCTGGAAGTCCGGGAGTAACACCGGGGAGCTGTTTTTT. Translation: CAWKSGSNTGELFF.

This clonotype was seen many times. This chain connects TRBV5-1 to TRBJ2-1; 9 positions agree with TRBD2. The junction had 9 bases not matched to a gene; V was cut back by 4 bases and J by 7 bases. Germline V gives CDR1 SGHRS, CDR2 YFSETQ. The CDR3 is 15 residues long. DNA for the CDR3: TGCGCCAGCAGCCCACTAGCGGGTATTCGAAATGAGCAGTTCTTC. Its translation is CASSPLAGIRNEQFF.